Listed below are T cell receptor beta chains from one sample, sequenced in a study of vaccination and CD4 T cells after COVID-19. TCRdb fed the PCR reads into MiXCR, producing one record per CDR3 protein. The sample has fewer than 20,000 distinct CDR3 sequences; about 53% are singletons. For these TCRs, the target antigens are not known. The starting material was cultured CD4+ T cells from blood, obtained after SARS-CoV-2 vaccination. The source of these receptors is a human donor with COVID-19. The conserved cysteine and the conserved F or W are not part of the CDR3 here. Each record gives: J gene, V gene, D gene, CDR3 protein. The D gene is left open where the match is weak.

J gene: TRBJ1-5; V gene: TRBV5-8; D gene: NA; CDR3 protein: ASTVTGAQTRQPQH
J gene: TRBJ1-2; V gene: TRBV10-2; D gene: NA; CDR3 protein: ASSDSGQLAYGYT
J gene: TRBJ2-2; V gene: TRBV7-9; D gene: TRBD2; CDR3 protein: ASSLNLAGVNTGELF
J gene: TRBJ1-2; V gene: TRBV6-2/TRBV6-3; D gene: NA; CDR3 protein: ASRETGPRGYGYT
J gene: TRBJ1-6; V gene: TRBV12-3/TRBV12-4; D gene: NA; CDR3 protein: ASKKRGSPLH
J gene: TRBJ1-2; V gene: TRBV20-1; D gene: NA; CDR3 protein: SASRPRGVYGYT
J gene: TRBJ1-2; V gene: TRBV2; D gene: NA; CDR3 protein: ASSEGTRGIYGYT
J gene: TRBJ1-2; V gene: TRBV20-1; D gene: NA; CDR3 protein: SARDRTNYGYT
J gene: TRBJ1-5; V gene: TRBV19; D gene: TRBD1; CDR3 protein: ASSARTGSQPQH
J gene: TRBJ1-1; V gene: TRBV10-3; D gene: NA; CDR3 protein: AISDLRAEAF
J gene: TRBJ2-1; V gene: TRBV6-1; D gene: TRBD2; CDR3 protein: ASTRSSRGGSSYNEQF
J gene: TRBJ1-5; V gene: TRBV20-1; D gene: NA; CDR3 protein: SAGGVTSNQPQH
J gene: TRBJ1-6; V gene: TRBV10-3; D gene: NA; CDR3 protein: AIKGTGGGKDNSPLH
J gene: TRBJ2-1; V gene: TRBV4-3; D gene: TRBD2; CDR3 protein: ASSYGGWAYDEQF
J gene: TRBJ2-1; V gene: TRBV15; D gene: NA; CDR3 protein: ATRGGSSYNEQF
J gene: TRBJ2-7; V gene: TRBV7-6; D gene: NA; CDR3 protein: ASSLVRDFGAPREQY
J gene: TRBJ2-7; V gene: TRBV5-4; D gene: TRBD1; CDR3 protein: ASSLSGTGFSYEQY
J gene: TRBJ2-5; V gene: TRBV5-4; D gene: TRBD2; CDR3 protein: ASSLPLSGGETQY
J gene: TRBJ1-1; V gene: TRBV10-3; D gene: TRBD1; CDR3 protein: AISESGTGRRTEAF
J gene: TRBJ2-4; V gene: TRBV6-2/TRBV6-3; D gene: TRBD1; CDR3 protein: ASSSGGTKNIQY
J gene: TRBJ1-4; V gene: TRBV28; D gene: NA; CDR3 protein: ASSPALGLTSEKLF
J gene: TRBJ2-5; V gene: TRBV20-1; D gene: TRBD2; CDR3 protein: SAGLAGGHFRETQY
J gene: TRBJ1-1; V gene: TRBV7-6; D gene: TRBD1; CDR3 protein: ASSLRDRAGTEAF
J gene: TRBJ2-4; V gene: TRBV27; D gene: NA; CDR3 protein: ASSSLETAKNIQY
J gene: TRBJ2-3; V gene: TRBV7-2; D gene: TRBD1; CDR3 protein: ASSLAGTGVTDTQY
J gene: TRBJ2-3; V gene: TRBV30; D gene: NA; CDR3 protein: AWSVGVGSTDTQY
J gene: TRBJ2-4; V gene: TRBV7-2; D gene: NA; CDR3 protein: ASSLELSQNIQY
J gene: TRBJ2-7; V gene: TRBV6-1; D gene: TRBD1; CDR3 protein: ASRDRDRGRHEQY
J gene: TRBJ2-7; V gene: TRBV19; D gene: NA; CDR3 protein: ASSIVPGLPGEQY
J gene: TRBJ1-5; V gene: TRBV20-1; D gene: NA; CDR3 protein: SARVIVEGPQH
J gene: TRBJ1-2; V gene: TRBV5-4; D gene: NA; CDR3 protein: ASSLEVANYGYT
J gene: TRBJ2-7; V gene: TRBV7-2; D gene: NA; CDR3 protein: ASSLGGNSYEQY
J gene: TRBJ2-1; V gene: TRBV4-2; D gene: TRBD1; CDR3 protein: ASSPGGTGGYNEQF
J gene: TRBJ2-7; V gene: TRBV5-5; D gene: NA; CDR3 protein: ASSPPTPSSYEQY
J gene: TRBJ1-5; V gene: TRBV28; D gene: NA; CDR3 protein: ACSTLNQPQH
J gene: TRBJ1-1; V gene: TRBV6-1; D gene: TRBD1; CDR3 protein: ASTDRGRRTEAF
J gene: TRBJ1-6; V gene: TRBV21-1; D gene: NA; CDR3 protein: ASSRKLDRGNSPLH
J gene: TRBJ1-5; V gene: TRBV6-1; D gene: TRBD1; CDR3 protein: ASRKTGFNQPQH
J gene: TRBJ1-2; V gene: TRBV28; D gene: TRBD1; CDR3 protein: ASSFQGGGGYT
J gene: TRBJ2-1; V gene: TRBV6-1; D gene: TRBD2; CDR3 protein: ASSRGLAGNPNEQF
J gene: TRBJ1-2; V gene: TRBV19; D gene: TRBD1; CDR3 protein: ASRAGQADYGYT
J gene: TRBJ2-7; V gene: TRBV6-1; D gene: NA; CDR3 protein: ASSRGGQVSSYEQY
J gene: TRBJ1-1; V gene: TRBV6-4; D gene: NA; CDR3 protein: ASSAEWASEAF
J gene: TRBJ1-4; V gene: TRBV7-6; D gene: NA; CDR3 protein: ASSRTGLNEKLF
J gene: TRBJ1-5; V gene: TRBV7-2; D gene: NA; CDR3 protein: ASSPPGGGDQPQH
J gene: TRBJ1-5; V gene: TRBV20-1; D gene: TRBD1; CDR3 protein: SARGTALWPQH
J gene: TRBJ1-2; V gene: TRBV6-1; D gene: TRBD1; CDR3 protein: ASSPARGDYGYT
J gene: TRBJ2-7; V gene: TRBV24-1; D gene: TRBD1; CDR3 protein: ATSDLEGQGYNEQY
J gene: TRBJ1-5; V gene: TRBV2; D gene: TRBD1; CDR3 protein: ASASDRGGQPQH
J gene: TRBJ2-7; V gene: TRBV10-2; D gene: NA; CDR3 protein: ASRTPGEQY
J gene: TRBJ1-4; V gene: TRBV30; D gene: TRBD1; CDR3 protein: ASNRGNDEKLF